This is a list of T cell receptor beta chains from one sample in a study of T cells in Graves' hyperthyroidism and ophthalmopathy. Each CDR3 protein is one row after TCRdb ran MiXCR on the multiplex PCR reads. Among 300,000 to 450,000 distinct CDR3 sequences, roughly 15% were seen once, and the ten largest hold approximately 33%. The sample was blood. The receptors derive from a woman younger than 45 with Graves' hyperthyroidism that later progressed to Graves' ophthalmopathy. CDR3s include the opening cysteine and the closing phenylalanine or tryptophan.

j_gene	v_gene	CDR3aa
TRBJ1-1	TRBV12-3/TRBV12-4	CASRGPVKNTEAFF
TRBJ1-1	TRBV12-3/TRBV12-4	CASSPAGGTEAFF
TRBJ1-4	TRBV27	CASSDAYRPNEKLFF
TRBJ2-5	TRBV11-2	CASSLAAAGETQYF
TRBJ1-2	TRBV11-2	CASSLDRTTYGYTF
TRBJ2-1	TRBV7-6	CASSPTREKNEQFF
TRBJ2-1	TRBV12-3/TRBV12-4	CASNTGQGDEQFF
TRBJ1-1	TRBV7-9	CASSLEFYGTEAFF
TRBJ2-7	TRBV7-9	CASSLTEPYGQYF
TRBJ1-1	TRBV7-8	CASSLAVTKNTEAFF
TRBJ2-3	TRBV19	CASSISGDPDTQYF
TRBJ1-3	TRBV4-3	CASSQTGTGSLRGNTIYF
TRBJ2-1	TRBV29-1	CSVEDPDRRSYNEQFF
TRBJ1-2	TRBV3-1	CASSQDPDRYYNYGYTF
TRBJ1-2	TRBV19	CASSIDLGGGDGYTF
TRBJ2-7	TRBV28	CASSLEDTEQYF